The text below deals with one T cell receptor beta chain. The antigen remains unidentified. None of the donors, who were healthy HIV-negative adults, had recently had acute infections or vaccinations. Data came from immunoSEQ multiplex PCR; TCRdb stores just in-frame clones and leaves some out. Here the sample spans about 1 million clones, about 75% being singletons. The sample originates from a study of shared clonotypes between healthy human individuals. Looking at the study overall: Three plates each covered CD4 naive and memory; CD8 naive two, CD8 memory one.

General observations from the study: Non-shared clonotypes displayed generation probabilities falling below those of clonotypes present in all four donors. Collection of samples was limited to blood; tissue repertoires likely differ.

Per the germline V gene, CDR1 is SGHKS and CDR2 is YYEKEE (reference sequence). V dropped 2 bases and J dropped 4; count of bases not matched to a gene: 11. The CDR3 extends over 18 amino acids. Material for sequencing was memory CD4+ T cells sorted from blood. Subset of the sample: CD45RA-negative fraction. This clonotype originated in a man aged 18 to 30 in good health. V is TRBV5-5 and J is TRBJ2-5; 13 bases fit TRBD2. The CDR3 DNA follows: TGTGCCAGCAGCTTATCACCGGGACTAGCGGGAAAGGCAGAGACCCAGTACTTC. It specifies CASSLSPGLAGKAETQYF.